Listed here are 16 T cell receptor beta chains from one sample, sequenced in a study of tumor-infiltrating lymphocytes in primary liver carcinoma. Co-extracted RNA and DNA came from around 20-30 mg of unsorted bulk tissue. Production of TCR beta cDNA used roughly 480 ng total RNA together with a constant-region primer. Three nested multiplex PCR rounds of slightly modified ARM-PCR generated TCR beta libraries. Running 9 to 11 cycles apiece, the first two PCR rounds relied on TRBV1-TRBV30 forward primers together with a C-beta reverse primer. TCRdb re-analysed the multiplex PCR reads in MiXCR, keeping a single row per CDR3 protein. The data show around 190,000 distinct CDR3 sequences, 85% seen once. The sequenced sample consisted of tumor tissue from primary liver carcinoma. Receptors were obtained from a middle-aged man with primary liver carcinoma and hepatitis B virus infection.

Of note for this clonotype: Germline and junction disagree at one end, which may indicate a read error. The chain employs TRBV11-2 and TRBJ1-4; a weak D match, TRBD1 (6 bases). This CDR3 spans 15 amino acids. CDR1 is SGHAT and CDR2 is FQNNGV in the germline V gene. Here the CDR3 DNA reads TGTGCTAGGAGCAAGCTGGGGGCGGGAAATGATAAACTGTTTTTT. Its protein is CARSKLGAGNDKLFF.

The chain recombines TRBV10-3 with TRBJ2-1, with 13 bases aligning to TRBD2. The trim removed 8 bases at V and 5 bases at J, leaving 9 bases unmatched. The CDR3 sequence is 16 residues long. Germline loops: CDR1 ENHRY, CDR2 SYGVKD. The CDR3 DNA reads TGTGCCATCGGCCCGGGACTAGCGGGGAACAACAATGAGCAGTTCTTC. As protein: CAIGPGLAGNNNEQFF.

The chain has TRBV29-1 and TRBJ2-7; D tentatively reads TRBD1 or TRBD2 (5 bases each). V was trimmed by 7 bases and J by 4 bases, leaving 26 bases between them. The germline CDR1 and CDR2 sequences are SQVTM and ANQGSEA. The CDR3 loop spans 16 amino acids. CDR3 nucleotide sequence: TGCAGCGCCATGACATATGGGACCCGCACTCCATACGAGCAGTACTTC. Amino acids: CSAMTYGTRTPYEQYF.

This sequence joins TRBV29-1 and TRBJ1-1; D might be TRBD1 (5 bases). CDR3 length: 15 residues. Germline V CDR1 and CDR2: SQVTM, ANQGSEA. Trimming removed 4 bases from V and 8 bases from J, with 23 bases in between. CDR3 bases: TGCAGCGTTGCCCCACGGTGGGGGATGAACATCGAAGCTTTCTTT. This translates into CSVAPRWGMNIEAFF.

As concerns this clonotype: Lacking the conserved final phenylalanine or tryptophan, this CDR3 likely reflects a read error. V usage is TRBV19 and J usage is TRBJ2-5, with a possible D match to TRBD2 (5 bases). The CDR3 extends over 13 amino acids. Germline CDR1 and CDR2: LNHDA and SQIVND (reference sequence). As DNA, the CDR3 is TGTGCCACCCGGGGAACAGCTCAAGAGATCCAGTACCTC. It yields the protein CATRGTAQEIQYL.

The table lists this clonotype with a few counts. A junction end diverges from the germline sequence, so it may reflect a read error. In DNA, the CDR3 is TGTGCCAGCAGTTTGGGTTGGGTGGCAGTGGGGAACACTGAAGCTTTCTTT. It translates to CASSLGWVAVGNTEAFF. The chain uses TRBV5-4 and TRBJ1-1; unclear D gene. This CDR3 region has 17 residues. Germline V gene data show CDR1 as SGHNT and CDR2 as YYREEE (reference sequence).

The chain combines TRBV11-2 with TRBJ2-7; D may be TRBD2 (6 bases). CDR1 is SGHAT and CDR2 is FQNNGV in the germline V gene. The CDR3 runs to 15 residues. Trimming pared 1 base from V and 9 bases from J, leaving 19 bases between. The CDR3 coding sequence is TGTGCCAGCAGCTTAGCGGGCGGGAATCAGGACGGGCAGTACTTC. Translating it yields CASSLAGGNQDGQYF.

J is TRBJ2-1 and V is TRBV29-1; D is possibly TRBD1 (6 bases). Germline V gives CDR1 SQVTM, CDR2 ANQGSEA. This CDR3 has 13 residues. V lost 8 bases to trimming and J lost 4 bases, with 15 bases between them. The CDR3 sequence: CSYPGTSYNEQFF. The CDR3 nucleotides are TGCAGCTACCCCGGGACAAGTTACAATGAGCAGTTCTTC.

This clonotype was seen once. Compared with germline, one end of the junction differs, possibly owing to a read error. This chain links TRBV6-1 with TRBJ1-5, with 8 bases lining up with TRBD1. The germline V gene encodes CDR1 MNHNS and CDR2 SASEGT. The CDR3 consists of 15 residues. The CDR3 is CDSSEGQGQNQPQHF. The CDR3 DNA reads as TGTGACAGCAGTGAAGGACAGGGCCAAAATCAGCCCCAGCATTTT.

A note on this clonotype: One end of the junction fails to match germline, which may point to a read error. The rearrangement links TRBV5-4 to TRBJ1-1; unclear D gene. In germline, CDR1 is SGHNT, CDR2 YYREEE (reference sequence). CDR3 size: 14 residues. Here the CDR3 DNA reads TGTACCAGCAGCTTTCCCGGGTTGAACACTGAAGCTTTCTTT. It codes for CTSSFPGLNTEAFF.

As for this clonotype: Compared with germline, one end of the junction differs, possibly owing to a read error. The J gene is TRBJ2-3, the V gene TRBV5-1; weak D call: TRBD2 (5 bases). The CDR3 has 14 amino acids. The germline CDR1 and CDR2 sequences are SGHRS and YFSETQ. Here the CDR3 DNA reads TGCGACAGCAGCTTGGGAGACATCACAGATACGCAGTATTTT. It translates to CDSSLGDITDTQYF.

The V and J genes are TRBV4-3 and TRBJ1-2, with D tentatively TRBD1 (6 bases). Germline lookup yields CDR1 LGHNA and CDR2 YSLEER. This CDR3 has 15 residues. V shed 0 bases and J shed 7 bases, with 15 bases lying between them. DNA of the CDR3: TGCGCCAGCAGCCAAGATACGCGGGGGCTTCTTGGCTACACCTTC. Its translation is CASSQDTRGLLGYTF.

The genes are TRBV24-1 and TRBJ1-1; D might be TRBD1 (5 bases). The CDR3 extends over 15 amino acids. Deletions cut 8 bases from V and 1 base from J, with 16 bases between. The germline CDR1 and CDR2 sequences are KGHDR and SFDVKD. CDR3 DNA sequence: TGTGCCACCAATGGTGTGGGGGTGGAGAACACTGAAGCTTTCTTT. This codes for CATNGVGVENTEAFF.

The V and J genes are TRBV5-1 and TRBJ2-3; 7 bases fit TRBD1. The length of the CDR3 is 20 residues. Germline trimming cut 5 bases from V and 0 bases from J; bases unmatched to any gene: 21. The V gene's germline CDR1 is SGHRS and CDR2 YFSETQ. The CDR3 spells CASRLLGGGPTLPSTDTQYF. In nucleotides, the CDR3 is TGCGCCAGCAGACTTTTAGGGGGCGGCCCTACGCTGCCTAGCACAGATACGCAGTATTTT. The complete variable domain, with remaining parts taken from reference TRBV5-1 and TRBJ2-3, reads KAGVTQTPRYLIKTRGQQVTLSCSPISGHRSVSWYQQTPGQGLQFLFEYFSETQRNKGNFPGRFSGRQFSNSRSEMNVSTLELGDSALYLCASRLLGGGPTLPSTDTQYFGPGTRLTVL.

In regard to this clonotype: At one end, the junction sequence differs from germline, possibly due to a read error. The chain links TRBV29-1 to TRBJ2-3; D assignment may be TRBD1 or TRBD2 (6 bases each). Looked up from germline, CDR1 is SQVTM and CDR2 is ANQGSEA. This CDR3 is built from 12 residues. The CDR3 DNA reads as TGCAGCGTTGTTTCGGGGGCAGATATGCAGTATTTT. It specifies CSVVSGADMQYF.

Concerning this clonotype: At one end, the junction sequence differs from germline, possibly due to a read error. The chain carries TRBV12-3 or TRBV12-4 and TRBJ2-3, with TRBD1 matching 7 bases. The length of the CDR3 is 13 residues. DNA of the CDR3: TGTGCCAGCAGTTTCACAGGGACAGATACGCAATATTTT. This gives the protein CASSFTGTDTQYF.